This T cell receptor (beta chain) was captured in a study of T cells in Graves' hyperthyroidism and ophthalmopathy. Whole-study context: Peripheral blood draws took place at initial diagnosis, ahead of any treatment.

Germline CDR1 DFQATT, CDR2 SNEGSKA (reference sequence). J lost 1 base, V lost 3 bases, and 7 bases had no gene match. CDR3 length: 15 residues. The TCR beta CDR3 regions underwent amplification using RNA transcripts as the source. A set of HTBI primers served as the primers for a first-round RT-PCR of the TCR CDR3. A single record per CDR3 protein comes from TCRdb applying MiXCR to the multiplex PCR reads. The table lists roughly 700,000 distinct CDR3 sequences, approximately 15% of them singletons. Reasons for excluding patients were uncontrolled infection, other autoimmune disease, pregnancy or lactation. In its sample, this clonotype was seen many times.

The chain combines TRBV20-1 with TRBJ1-1; 8 positions agree with TRBD1. Sequences were obtained from blood. This clonotype originated in a man aged 45-65 years with Graves' hyperthyroidism. CDR3 DNA sequence: TGCAGTGCTAGGGGAACCGGGACAGGGAACACTGAAGCTTTCTTT. This codes for CSARGTGTGNTEAFF.